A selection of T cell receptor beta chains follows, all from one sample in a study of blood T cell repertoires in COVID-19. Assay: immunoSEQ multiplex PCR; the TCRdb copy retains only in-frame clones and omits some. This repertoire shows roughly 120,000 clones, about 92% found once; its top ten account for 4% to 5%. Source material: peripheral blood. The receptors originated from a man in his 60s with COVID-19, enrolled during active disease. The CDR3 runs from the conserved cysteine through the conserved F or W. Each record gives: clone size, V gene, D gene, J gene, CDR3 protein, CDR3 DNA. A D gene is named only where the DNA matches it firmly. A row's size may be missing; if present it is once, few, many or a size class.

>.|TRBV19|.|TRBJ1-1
CASSIGGAAEAFF
TGTGCCAGTAGTATAGGCGGGGCCGCTGAAGCTTTCTTT
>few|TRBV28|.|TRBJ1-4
CASRGREKLFF
TGTGCCAGCAGGGGGAGAGAAAAACTGTTTTTT
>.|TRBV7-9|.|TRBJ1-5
CASSPLRQGNQPQHF
TGTGCCAGCAGCCCCCTCCGCCAGGGCAATCAGCCCCAGCATTTT
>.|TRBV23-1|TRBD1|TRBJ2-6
CASSPLDRGPTGANVLTF
TGCGCCAGCAGTCCCCTCGACAGGGGGCCTACTGGGGCCAACGTCCTGACTTTC
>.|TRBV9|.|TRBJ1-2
CASSPSIGINYGYTF
TGTGCCAGCAGCCCCTCTATCGGGATCAATTATGGCTACACCTTC
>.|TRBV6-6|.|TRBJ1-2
CASSYSAGYGYTF
TGTGCCAGCAGTTACTCCGCAGGCTATGGCTACACCTTC
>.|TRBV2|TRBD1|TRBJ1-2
CASRTGGNSFRPPYGYTF
TGTGCCAGCAGGACAGGGGGCAACTCCTTCCGGCCTCCCTATGGCTACACCTTC
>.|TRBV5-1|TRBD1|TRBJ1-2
CASSLQGADGYTF
TGCGCCAGCAGCTTACAGGGGGCGGACGGCTACACCTTC
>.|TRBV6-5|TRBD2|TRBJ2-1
CASSSSGGIYNEQFF
TGTGCCAGCAGTTCCAGCGGGGGGATTTACAATGAGCAGTTCTTC
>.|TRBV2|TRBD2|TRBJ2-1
CASSEALSGRDHEQFF
TGTGCCAGCAGTGAAGCGCTTAGCGGGAGGGACCATGAGCAGTTCTTC
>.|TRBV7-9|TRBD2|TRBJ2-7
CASSSGTSAKPYEQYF
TGTGCCAGCAGCTCAGGGACTAGCGCGAAGCCCTACGAGCAGTACTTC
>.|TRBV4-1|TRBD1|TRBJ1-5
CASSQSTGAGNQPQHF
TGCGCCAGCAGCCAGTCGACAGGGGCTGGCAATCAGCCCCAGCATTTT
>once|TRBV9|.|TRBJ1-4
CASSPGEGTNEKLFF
TGTGCCAGCAGCCCTGGGGAGGGAACTAATGAAAAACTGTTTTTT
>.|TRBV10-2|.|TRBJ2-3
CASSAVRSTDTQYF
TGCGCCAGCAGTGCGGTGCGGAGCACAGATACGCAGTATTTT
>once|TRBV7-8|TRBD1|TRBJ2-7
CASSYRTGEYEQYF
TGTGCCAGCAGTTATAGGACAGGGGAATACGAGCAGTACTTC
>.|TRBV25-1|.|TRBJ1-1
CASSDHWGRGTEAFF
TGTGCCAGCAGTGACCACTGGGGGCGCGGCACTGAAGCTTTCTTT
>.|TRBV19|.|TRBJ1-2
CASGGDRSIYGYTF
TGTGCCAGTGGGGGAGACAGGTCGATCTATGGCTACACCTTC
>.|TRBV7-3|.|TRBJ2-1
CASSLTASGPYYNEQFF
TGTGCCAGCAGCTTAACGGCGAGCGGCCCATACTACAATGAGCAGTTCTTC
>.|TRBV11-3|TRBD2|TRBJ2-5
CASSSGTSGSQETQYF
TGTGCCAGCAGCTCCGGGACTAGCGGGAGTCAGGAGACCCAGTACTTC
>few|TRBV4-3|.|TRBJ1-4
CASSQDPAGSDEKLFF
TGCGCCAGCAGCCAAGACCCCGCGGGGTCGGATGAAAAACTGTTTTTT
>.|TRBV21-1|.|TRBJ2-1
CASSKRGSSGDYNEQFF
TGTGCCAGCAGCAAAAGGGGCTCTAGCGGGGATTACAATGAGCAGTTCTTC
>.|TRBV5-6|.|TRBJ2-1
CASSYMGRGGYNEQFF
TGTGCCAGCAGCTACATGGGCCGAGGGGGATACAATGAGCAGTTCTTC
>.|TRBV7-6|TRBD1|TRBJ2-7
CASSSGQGSYEQYF
TGTGCCAGCAGCTCAGGACAGGGGAGCTACGAGCAGTACTTC
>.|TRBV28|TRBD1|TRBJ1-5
CASTPQIGQVDQPQHF
TGTGCCAGCACTCCCCAAATCGGACAGGTCGATCAGCCCCAGCATTTT
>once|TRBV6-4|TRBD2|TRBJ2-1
CASSEGLAPSSYNEQFF
TGTGCCAGCAGTGAAGGACTAGCACCGAGCTCCTACAATGAGCAGTTCTTC
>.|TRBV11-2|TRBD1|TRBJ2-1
CASSFPRDRPYNEQFF
TGTGCCAGCAGCTTCCCCCGGGACAGGCCTTACAATGAGCAGTTCTTC
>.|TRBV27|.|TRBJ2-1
CASSLGVYNEQFF
TGTGCCAGCAGTCTCGGGGTGTACAATGAGCAGTTCTTC
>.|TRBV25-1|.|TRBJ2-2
CASSESQGGTGELFF
TGTGCCAGCAGTGAATCCCAGGGTGGCACCGGGGAGCTGTTTTTT
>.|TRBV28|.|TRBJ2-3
CASSLGGSTDTQYF
TGTGCCAGCAGTTTAGGAGGGAGCACAGATACGCAGTATTTT
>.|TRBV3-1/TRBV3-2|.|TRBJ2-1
CASSQGLVGSSYNEQFF
TGTGCCAGCAGCCAAGGATTGGTCGGGAGCTCCTACAATGAGCAGTTCTTC
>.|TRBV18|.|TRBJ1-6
CASSRTRLDNSPLHF
TGTGCCAGCTCCCGTACCCGCCTAGATAATTCACCCCTCCACTTT
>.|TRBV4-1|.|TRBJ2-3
CASSQYTDTQYF
TGCGCCAGCAGCCAATACACAGATACGCAGTATTTT
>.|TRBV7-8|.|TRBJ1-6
CASSSGRYSPLHF
TGTGCCAGCAGCTCAGGGCGGTATTCACCCCTCCACTTT
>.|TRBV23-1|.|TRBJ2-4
CANPTVLLAKNIQYF
TGCGCCAACCCGACAGTACTTCTAGCCAAAAACATTCAGTACTTC